This T cell receptor (beta chain) comes out of a study of cytotoxic CD8 clonotypes in ibrutinib-treated CLL. Profiled with immunoSEQ multiplex PCR; TCRdb holds only in-frame clones, not every one. The sample shows over 130,000 clones, 65% to 85% of them seen only once. This specimen was PBMCs, taken after 36 months of ibrutinib treatment. This receptor was identified in a human donor with chronic lymphocytic leukemia.

CDR3 region: CASSRTWADGNTIYF. CDR3 coding DNA: TGTGCCAGCAGTCGGACTTGGGCCGACGGAAACACCATATATTTT. The genes are TRBV27 and TRBJ1-3; no clear D gene. The CDR3 is 15 amino acids. Germline assignment: CDR1 MNHEY and CDR2 SMNVEV (reference sequence). The V end was cut by 5 bases, the J end by 4 bases, with 15 bases between.